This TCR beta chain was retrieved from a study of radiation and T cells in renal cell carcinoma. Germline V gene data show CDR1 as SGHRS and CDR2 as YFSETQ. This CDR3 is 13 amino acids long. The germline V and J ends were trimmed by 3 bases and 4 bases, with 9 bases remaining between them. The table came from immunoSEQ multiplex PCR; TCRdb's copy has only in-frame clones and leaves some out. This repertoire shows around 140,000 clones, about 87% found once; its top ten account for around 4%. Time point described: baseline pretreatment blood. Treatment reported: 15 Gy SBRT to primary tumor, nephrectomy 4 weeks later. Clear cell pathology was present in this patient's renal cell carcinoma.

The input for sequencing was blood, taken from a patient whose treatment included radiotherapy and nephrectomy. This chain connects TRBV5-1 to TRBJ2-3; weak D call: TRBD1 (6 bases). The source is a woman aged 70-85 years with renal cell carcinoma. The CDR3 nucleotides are TGCGCCAGCAGCTGGGGGCGTGCAGATACGCAGTATTTT. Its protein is CASSWGRADTQYF.